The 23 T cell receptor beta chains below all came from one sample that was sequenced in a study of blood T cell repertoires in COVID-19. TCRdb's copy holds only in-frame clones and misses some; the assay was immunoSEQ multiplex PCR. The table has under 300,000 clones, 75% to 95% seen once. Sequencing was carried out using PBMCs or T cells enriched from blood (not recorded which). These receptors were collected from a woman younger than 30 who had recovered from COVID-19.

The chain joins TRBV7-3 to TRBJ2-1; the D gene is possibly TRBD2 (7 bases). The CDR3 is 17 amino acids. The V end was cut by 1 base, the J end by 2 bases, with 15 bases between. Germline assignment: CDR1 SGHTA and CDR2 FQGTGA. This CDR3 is CASSLREGVATYNEQFF. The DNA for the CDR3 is TGTGCCAGCAGCTTAAGGGAGGGGGTGGCCACCTACAATGAGCAGTTCTTC.

The CDR3 here is CASSIPGQETYGYTF. The CDR3 DNA is TGTGCCAGTAGTATCCCGGGACAGGAAACATATGGCTACACCTTC. The V and J genes are TRBV19 and TRBJ1-2; 8 positions agree with TRBD1. V was pared by 3 bases and J by 5 bases, with 8 bases of the junction left unmatched. The CDR3 has 15 residues. Germline CDR1 and CDR2: LNHDA and SQIVND (reference sequence).

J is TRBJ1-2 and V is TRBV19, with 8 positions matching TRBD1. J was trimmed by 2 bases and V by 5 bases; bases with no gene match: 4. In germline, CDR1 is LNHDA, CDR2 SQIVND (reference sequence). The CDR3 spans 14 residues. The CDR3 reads CASSADRGNYGYTF. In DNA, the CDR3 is TGTGCCAGTAGTGCTGACAGGGGAAACTATGGCTACACCTTC.

CDR3 loop: CASSFRHNQPQHF. The CDR3 nucleotides read TGTGCCAGCAGTTTCAGGCACAATCAGCCCCAGCATTTT. The rearrangement uses TRBV12-3 or TRBV12-4 and TRBJ1-5; no clear D. With 3 bases removed from V and 3 bases from J, the gap between germline ends came to 6 bases. This CDR3 region has 13 residues.

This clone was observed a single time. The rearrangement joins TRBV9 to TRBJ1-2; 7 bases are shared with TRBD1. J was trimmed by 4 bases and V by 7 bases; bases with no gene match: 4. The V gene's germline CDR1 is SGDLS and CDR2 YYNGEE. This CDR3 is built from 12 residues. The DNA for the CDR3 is TGTGCCAGCGAGGGGGCGTCCTATGGCTACACCTTC. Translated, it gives CASEGASYGYTF.

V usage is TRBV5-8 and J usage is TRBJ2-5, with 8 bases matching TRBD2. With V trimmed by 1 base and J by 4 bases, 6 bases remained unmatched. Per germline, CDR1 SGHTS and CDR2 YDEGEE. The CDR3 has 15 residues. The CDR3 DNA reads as TGTGCCAGCAGCTTGAACGGGAGGGTTAGAGAGACCCAGTACTTC. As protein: CASSLNGRVRETQYF. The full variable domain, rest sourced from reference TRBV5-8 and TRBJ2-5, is EAGVTQSPTHLIKTRGQQATLRCSPISGHTSVYWYQQALGLGLQFLLWYDEGEERNRGNFPPRFSGRQFPNYSSELNVNALELEDSALYLCASSLNGRVRETQYFGPGTRLLVL.

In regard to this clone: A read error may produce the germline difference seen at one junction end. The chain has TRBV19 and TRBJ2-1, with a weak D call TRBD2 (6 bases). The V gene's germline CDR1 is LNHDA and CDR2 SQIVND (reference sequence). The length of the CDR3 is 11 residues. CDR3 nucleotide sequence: TGTGCCAGTAGAATAGCGGATGAGCAGTTCTTC. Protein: CASRIADEQFF. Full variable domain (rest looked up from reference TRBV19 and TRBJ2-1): DGGITQSPKYLFRKEGQNVTLSCEQNLNHDAMYWYRQDPGQGLRLIYYSQIVNDFQKGDIAEGYSVSREKKESFPLTVTSAQKNPTAFYLCASRIADEQFFGPGTRLTVL.

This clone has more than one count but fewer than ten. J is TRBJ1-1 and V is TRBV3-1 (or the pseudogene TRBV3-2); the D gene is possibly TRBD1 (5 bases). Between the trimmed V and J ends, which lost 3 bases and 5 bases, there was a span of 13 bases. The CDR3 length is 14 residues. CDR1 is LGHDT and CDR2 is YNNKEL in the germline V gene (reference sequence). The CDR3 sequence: CASSQGIRTTEAFF. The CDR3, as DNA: TGTGCCAGCAGCCAGGGGATCAGGACAACTGAAGCTTTCTTT.

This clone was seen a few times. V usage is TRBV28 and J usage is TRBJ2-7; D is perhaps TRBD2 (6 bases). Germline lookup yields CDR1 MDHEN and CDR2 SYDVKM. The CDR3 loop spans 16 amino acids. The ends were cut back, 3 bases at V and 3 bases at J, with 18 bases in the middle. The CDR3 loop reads CASSFSTRRVLYEQYF. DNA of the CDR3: TGTGCCAGCAGTTTTAGTACCCGGAGGGTTCTCTACGAGCAGTACTTC.

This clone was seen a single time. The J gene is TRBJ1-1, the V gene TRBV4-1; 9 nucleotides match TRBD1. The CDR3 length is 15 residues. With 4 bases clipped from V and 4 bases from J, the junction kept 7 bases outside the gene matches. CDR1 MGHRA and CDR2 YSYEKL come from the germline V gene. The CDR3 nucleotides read TGCGCCAGCAGCCTAGAGGGACAGGGCTTCACTGAAGCTTTCTTT. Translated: CASSLEGQGFTEAFF.

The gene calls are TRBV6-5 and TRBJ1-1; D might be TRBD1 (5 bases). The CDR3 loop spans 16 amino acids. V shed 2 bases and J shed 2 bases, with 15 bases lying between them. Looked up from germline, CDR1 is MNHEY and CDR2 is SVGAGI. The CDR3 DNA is TGTGCCAGCAGTTACCTCGGGCTCACAGGAAACACTGAAGCTTTCTTT. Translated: CASSYLGLTGNTEAFF.

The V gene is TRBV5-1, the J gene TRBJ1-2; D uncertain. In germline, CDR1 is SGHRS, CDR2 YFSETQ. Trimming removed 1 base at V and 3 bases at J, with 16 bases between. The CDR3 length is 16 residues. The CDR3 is CASSLLSSPNDYGYTF. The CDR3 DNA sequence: TGCGCCAGCAGCTTGCTAAGTTCTCCTAATGACTATGGCTACACCTTC.

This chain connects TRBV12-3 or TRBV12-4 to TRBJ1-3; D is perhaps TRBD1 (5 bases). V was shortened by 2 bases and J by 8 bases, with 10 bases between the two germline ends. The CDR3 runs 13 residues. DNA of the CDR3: TGTGCCAGCAGTTTATTCACGGGGGACACCATATATTTT. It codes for CASSLFTGDTIYF.

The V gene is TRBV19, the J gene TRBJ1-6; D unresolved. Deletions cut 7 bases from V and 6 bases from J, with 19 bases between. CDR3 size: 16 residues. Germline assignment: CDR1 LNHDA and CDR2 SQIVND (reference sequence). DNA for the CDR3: TGTGCCAGTACCTATACCCCCGGCGGTCGTAATTCACCCCTCCACTTT. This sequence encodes CASTYTPGGRNSPLHF.

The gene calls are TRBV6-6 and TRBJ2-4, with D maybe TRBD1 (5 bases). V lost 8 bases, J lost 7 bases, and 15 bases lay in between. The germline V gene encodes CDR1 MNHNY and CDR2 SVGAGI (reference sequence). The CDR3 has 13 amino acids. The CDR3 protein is CASLGALSNIQYF. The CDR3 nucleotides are TGTGCCAGCCTTGGGGCCCTCAGTAACATTCAGTACTTC.

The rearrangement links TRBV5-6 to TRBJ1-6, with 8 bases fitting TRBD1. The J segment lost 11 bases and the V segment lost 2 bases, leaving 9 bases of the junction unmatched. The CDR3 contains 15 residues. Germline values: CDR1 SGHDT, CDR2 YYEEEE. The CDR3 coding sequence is TGTGCCAGCAGCTTTCCAGACAGGGGTAAGACACCCCTCCACTTT. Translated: CASSFPDRGKTPLHF.

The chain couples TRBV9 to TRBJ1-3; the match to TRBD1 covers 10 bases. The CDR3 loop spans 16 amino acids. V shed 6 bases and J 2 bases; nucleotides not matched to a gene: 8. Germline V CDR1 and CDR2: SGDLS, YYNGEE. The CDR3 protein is CASTPDRGLAGNTIYF. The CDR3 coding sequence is TGTGCCAGCACCCCAGACAGGGGGCTTGCTGGAAACACCATATATTTT.

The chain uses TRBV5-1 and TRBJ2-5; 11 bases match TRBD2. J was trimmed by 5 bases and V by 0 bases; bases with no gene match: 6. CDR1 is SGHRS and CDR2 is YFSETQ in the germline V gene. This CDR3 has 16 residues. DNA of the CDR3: TGCGCCAGCAGCTTGGACTCTAGCGGGGGGAGTGAGACCCAGTACTTC. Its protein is CASSLDSSGGSETQYF.

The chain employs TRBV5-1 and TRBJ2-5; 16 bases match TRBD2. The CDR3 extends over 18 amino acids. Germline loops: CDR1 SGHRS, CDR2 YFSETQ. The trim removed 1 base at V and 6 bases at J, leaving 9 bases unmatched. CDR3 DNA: TGCGCCAGCAGCTTGACCGGGACTAGCGGGGGGGCCAAACAGACCCAGTACTTC. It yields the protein CASSLTGTSGGAKQTQYF.

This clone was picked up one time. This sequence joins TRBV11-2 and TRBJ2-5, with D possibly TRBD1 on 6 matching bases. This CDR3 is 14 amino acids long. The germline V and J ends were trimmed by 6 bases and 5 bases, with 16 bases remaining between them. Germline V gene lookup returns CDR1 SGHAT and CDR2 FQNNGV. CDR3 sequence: CASRLGTMSETQYF. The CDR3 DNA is TGTGCCAGCAGGCTAGGGACAATGAGTGAGACCCAGTACTTC.

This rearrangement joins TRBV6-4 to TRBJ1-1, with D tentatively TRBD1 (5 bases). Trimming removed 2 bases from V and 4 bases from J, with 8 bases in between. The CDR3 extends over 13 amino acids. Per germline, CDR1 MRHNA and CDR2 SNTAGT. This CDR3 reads CASSDGAGTEAFF. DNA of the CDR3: TGTGCCAGCAGTGACGGGGCAGGCACTGAAGCTTTCTTT.

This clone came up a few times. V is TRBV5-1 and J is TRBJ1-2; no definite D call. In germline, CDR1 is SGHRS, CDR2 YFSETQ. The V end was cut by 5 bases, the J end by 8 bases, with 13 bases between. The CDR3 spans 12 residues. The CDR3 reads CASSNEAGGYTF. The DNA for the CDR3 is TGCGCCAGCAGTAACGAGGCGGGCGGCTACACCTTC.

CDR3 DNA: TGTGCCAGCAGCCGGACTAGCGGAATCGGGAACACCGGGGAGCTGTTTTTT. Translating gives CASSRTSGIGNTGELFF. This chain uses TRBV7-8 with TRBJ2-2, with 10 bases identical to TRBD2. V shed 5 bases and J 1 base; nucleotides not matched to a gene: 7. This CDR3 has 17 residues. Germline lookup yields CDR1 SGHVS and CDR2 FQNEAQ.